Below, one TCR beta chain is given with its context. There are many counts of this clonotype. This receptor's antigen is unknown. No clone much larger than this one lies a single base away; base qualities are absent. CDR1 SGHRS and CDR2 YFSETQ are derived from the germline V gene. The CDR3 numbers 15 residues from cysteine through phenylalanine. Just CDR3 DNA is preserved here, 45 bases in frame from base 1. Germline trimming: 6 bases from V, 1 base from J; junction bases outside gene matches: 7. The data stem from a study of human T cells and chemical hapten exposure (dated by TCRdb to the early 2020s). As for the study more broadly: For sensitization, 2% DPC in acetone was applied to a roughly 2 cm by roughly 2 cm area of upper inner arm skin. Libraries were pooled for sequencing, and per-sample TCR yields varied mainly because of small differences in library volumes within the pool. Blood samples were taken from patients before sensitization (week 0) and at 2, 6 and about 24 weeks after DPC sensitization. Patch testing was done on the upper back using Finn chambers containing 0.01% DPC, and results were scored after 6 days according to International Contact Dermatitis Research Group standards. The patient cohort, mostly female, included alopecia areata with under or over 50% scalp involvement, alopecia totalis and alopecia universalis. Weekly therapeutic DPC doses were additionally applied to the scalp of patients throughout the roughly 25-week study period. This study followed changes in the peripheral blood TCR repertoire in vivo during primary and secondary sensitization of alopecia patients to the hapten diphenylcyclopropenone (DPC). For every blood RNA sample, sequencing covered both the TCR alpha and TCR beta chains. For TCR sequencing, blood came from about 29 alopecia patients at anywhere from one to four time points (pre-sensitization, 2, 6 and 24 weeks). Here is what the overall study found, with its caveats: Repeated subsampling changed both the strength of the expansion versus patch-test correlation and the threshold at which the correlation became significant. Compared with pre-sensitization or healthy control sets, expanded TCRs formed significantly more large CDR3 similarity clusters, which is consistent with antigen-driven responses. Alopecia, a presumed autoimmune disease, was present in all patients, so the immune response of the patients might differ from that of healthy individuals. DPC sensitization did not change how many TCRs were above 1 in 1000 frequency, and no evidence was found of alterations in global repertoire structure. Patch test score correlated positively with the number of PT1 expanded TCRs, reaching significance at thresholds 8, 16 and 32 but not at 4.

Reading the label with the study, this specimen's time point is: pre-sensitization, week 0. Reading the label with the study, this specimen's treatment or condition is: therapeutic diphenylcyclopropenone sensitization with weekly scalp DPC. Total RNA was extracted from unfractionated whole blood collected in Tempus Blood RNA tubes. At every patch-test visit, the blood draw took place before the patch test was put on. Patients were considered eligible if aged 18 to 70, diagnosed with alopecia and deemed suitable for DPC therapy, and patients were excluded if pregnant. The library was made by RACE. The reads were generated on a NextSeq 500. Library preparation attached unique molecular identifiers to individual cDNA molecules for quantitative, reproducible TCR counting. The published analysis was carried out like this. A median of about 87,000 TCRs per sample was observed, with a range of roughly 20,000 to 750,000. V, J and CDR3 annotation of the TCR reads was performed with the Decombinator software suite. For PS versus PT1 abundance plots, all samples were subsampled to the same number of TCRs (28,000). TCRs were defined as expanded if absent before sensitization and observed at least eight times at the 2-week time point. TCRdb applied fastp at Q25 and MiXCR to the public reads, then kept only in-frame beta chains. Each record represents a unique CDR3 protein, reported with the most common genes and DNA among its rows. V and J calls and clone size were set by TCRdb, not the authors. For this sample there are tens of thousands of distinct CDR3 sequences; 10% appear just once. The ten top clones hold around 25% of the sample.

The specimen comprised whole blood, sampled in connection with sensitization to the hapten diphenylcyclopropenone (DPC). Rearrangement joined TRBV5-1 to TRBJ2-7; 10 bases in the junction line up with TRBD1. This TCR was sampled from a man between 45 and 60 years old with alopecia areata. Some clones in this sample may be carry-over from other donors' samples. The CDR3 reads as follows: CASTQGQGPSYEQYF. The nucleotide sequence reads TGCGCCAGCACACAGGGACAGGGGCCTTCCTACGAGCAGTACTTC.